This T cell receptor beta chain comes out of a study of blood T cell repertoires in COVID-19 (dated by TCRdb to 2020 to 2021). With respect to the entire study: Samples covering the acute and convalescent phases of COVID-19 were provided by collaborators in the United States, Italy and Spain. The prospective study material was composed of cDNA or gDNA derived from T cells, B-cell-depleted T cells, or PBMCs. The dataset comprised deeply sampled blood TCRbeta repertoires from subjects exposed to, actively infected with, or recovered from COVID-19. The repertoires were released in a freely available public database meant as a resource for research on the immune response to SARS-CoV-2. Samples came from the ongoing ImmuneRACE study (first 160 participants) plus 1,254 subjects from 6 global collaborators. Sample metadata almost always included a de-identified subject ID, COVID-19 status, age in years and sex. Where available, HLA class I and class II types were obtained from metadata supplied by the sample provider rather than from assay-based typing. Summary of the overall study and its limitations: Clinical and demographic metadata were provided uncurated, with the amount varying by source and participant.

CDR1 and CDR2 (ENHRY, SYGVKD) derive from the germline V gene. The CDR3 goes from the cysteine to the phenylalanine over 14 residues. Only the CDR3 part of the read is kept: 42 bases, read in frame from the first base. V and J lose 3 bases and 4 bases, and a span of 12 bases separates them. The immunoSEQ Assay, a bias-controlled multiplex PCR, was used to amplify TCRbeta CDR3 regions from genomic DNA. The original pipeline was this. The number of nucleated cells in each sample was estimated by amplification of reference gene primers within the assay. Sequence reads were collapsed and filtered to measure the absolute abundance of every unique TCRbeta CDR3 rearrangement. For each sample, productive Simpson clonality was calculated by taking the square root of Simpson's diversity index across productive rearrangements. The table was pulled from immuneACCESS by TCRdb, which kept in-frame rearrangements only. Such tables lose some clones; where checked, under half of the loss comes from unresolved V genes, and the rest has no known cause. For V, J and clone size, that table is used; D and trimming come from the DNA. The sample yields 450,000 or so clones; around 91% were counted once. In total, the top ten clones hold 1.5% to 1.7% of the sample.

In regard to this clone: Its antigen has not been determined. No qualities accompany the bases; no much larger clone lies one base away.

One collaborating source in Seattle enrolled patients during active infection and followed them longitudinally through the course of disease. Each collaborating institution followed its own protocols to collect whole blood in K2EDTA tubes. For TCRbeta analysis, collaborators shipped samples as frozen whole blood, isolated PBMCs, or DNA extracted from either of those sample types. This receptor was taken from a woman aged 40 to 50 with COVID-19, enrolled during active disease. Recombination joined TRBV10-3 with TRBJ1-1; TRBD1 is a weak D gene call, 6 bases matching. Specimen: peripheral blood. CDR3 region: CAISDSRGGTEAFF. The bases read TGTGCCATCAGTGACTCGCGAGGGGGCACTGAAGCTTTCTTT.